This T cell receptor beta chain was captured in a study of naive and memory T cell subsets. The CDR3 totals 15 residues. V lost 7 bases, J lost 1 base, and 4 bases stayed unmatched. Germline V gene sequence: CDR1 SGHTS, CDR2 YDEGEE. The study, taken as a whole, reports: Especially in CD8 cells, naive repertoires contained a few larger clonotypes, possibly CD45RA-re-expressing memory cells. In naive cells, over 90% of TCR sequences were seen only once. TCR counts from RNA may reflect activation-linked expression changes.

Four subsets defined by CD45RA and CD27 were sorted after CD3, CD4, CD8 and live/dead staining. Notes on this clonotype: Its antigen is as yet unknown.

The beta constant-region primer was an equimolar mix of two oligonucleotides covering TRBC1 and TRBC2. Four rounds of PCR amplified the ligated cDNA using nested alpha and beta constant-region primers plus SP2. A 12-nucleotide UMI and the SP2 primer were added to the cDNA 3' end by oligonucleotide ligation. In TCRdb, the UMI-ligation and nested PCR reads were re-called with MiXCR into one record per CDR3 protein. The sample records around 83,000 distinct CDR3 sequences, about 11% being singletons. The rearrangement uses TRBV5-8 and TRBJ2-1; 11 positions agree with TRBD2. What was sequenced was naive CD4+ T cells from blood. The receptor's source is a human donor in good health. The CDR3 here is CASLAGGRSYNEQFF. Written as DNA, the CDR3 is TGTGCCAGCTTAGCGGGGGGGAGGTCCTACAATGAGCAGTTCTTC.